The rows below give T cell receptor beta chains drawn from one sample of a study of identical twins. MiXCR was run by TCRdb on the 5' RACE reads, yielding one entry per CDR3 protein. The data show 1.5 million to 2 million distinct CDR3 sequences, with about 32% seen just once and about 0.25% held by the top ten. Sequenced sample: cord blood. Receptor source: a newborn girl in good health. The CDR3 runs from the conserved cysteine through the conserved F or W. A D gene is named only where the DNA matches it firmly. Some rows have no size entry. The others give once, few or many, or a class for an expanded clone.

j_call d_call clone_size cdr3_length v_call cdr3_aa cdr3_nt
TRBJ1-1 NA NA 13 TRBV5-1 CASSPTASSEAFF TGCGCCAGCAGCCCCACAGCGAGCTCTGAAGCTTTCTTT
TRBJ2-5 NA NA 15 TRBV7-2 CASSSISGSGETQYF TGTGCCAGCAGCTCGATCAGCGGGTCGGGGGAGACCCAGTACTTC
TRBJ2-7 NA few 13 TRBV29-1 CSVENRLPYEQYF TGCAGCGTTGAGAACAGGCTCCCCTACGAGCAGTACTTC
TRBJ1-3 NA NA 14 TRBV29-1 CSVEGGTVGNTIYF TGCAGCGTTGAAGGAGGGACCGTCGGAAACACCATATATTTT
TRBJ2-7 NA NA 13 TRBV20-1 CSVTGLRSYEQYF TGCAGTGTCACAGGGCTGAGAAGCTACGAGCAGTACTTC
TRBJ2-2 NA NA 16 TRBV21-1 CASSKAREWRAGELFF TGTGCCAGCAGCAAAGCTCGCGAGTGGAGGGCCGGGGAGCTGTTTTTT
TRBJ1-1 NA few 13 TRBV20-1 CSARDGGFSEAFF TGCAGTGCTAGAGATGGGGGCTTCTCTGAAGCTTTCTTT
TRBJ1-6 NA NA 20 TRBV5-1 CASSLGVGTNLRSYNSPLHF TGCGCCAGCAGCTTAGGTGTCGGGACGAATCTCCGCTCCTATAATTCACCCCTCCACTTT
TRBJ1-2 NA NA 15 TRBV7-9 CASSFTPNPIYGYTF TGTGCCAGCAGCTTTACGCCCAATCCGATCTATGGCTACACCTTC
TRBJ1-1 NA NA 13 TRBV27 CASRVGRNTEAFF TGTGCCAGCAGGGTGGGACGGAACACTGAAGCTTTCTTT
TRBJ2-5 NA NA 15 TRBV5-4 CASSLAGAGEETQYF TGTGCCAGCAGCTTGGCAGGGGCGGGGGAAGAGACCCAGTACTTC
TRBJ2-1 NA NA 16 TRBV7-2 CASSPFSGPPYNEQFF TGTGCCAGCAGCCCGTTTTCGGGGCCTCCCTACAATGAGCAGTTCTTC
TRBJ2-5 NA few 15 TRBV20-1 CSARGRAVYQETQYF TGCAGTGCTAGAGGGAGGGCGGTTTATCAAGAGACCCAGTACTTC
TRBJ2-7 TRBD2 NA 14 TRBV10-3 CAISESRTSTEQYF TGTGCCATCAGTGAGTCTCGGACTAGCACTGAGCAGTACTTC
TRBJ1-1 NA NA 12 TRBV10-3 CAISETNTEAFF TGTGCCATCAGTGAGACGAACACTGAAGCTTTCTTT
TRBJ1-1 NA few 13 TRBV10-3 CAICPTMNTEAFF TGTGCCATCTGTCCTACCATGAACACTGAAGCTTTCTTT
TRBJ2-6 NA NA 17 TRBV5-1 CASSLYSRVSGANVLTF TGCGCCAGCAGCTTGTATAGCAGGGTCTCTGGGGCCAACGTCCTGACTTTC
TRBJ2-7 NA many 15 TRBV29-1 CSVEDASAGNYEQYF TGCAGCGTTGAAGATGCCTCCGCAGGCAACTACGAGCAGTACTTC
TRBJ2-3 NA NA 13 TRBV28 CASRRDSIDTQYF TGTGCCAGCCGCAGGGATAGCATAGATACGCAGTATTTT
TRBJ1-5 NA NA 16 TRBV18 CASSPFVRASNQPQHF TGTGCCAGCTCACCATTTGTCAGGGCGAGCAATCAGCCCCAGCATTTT
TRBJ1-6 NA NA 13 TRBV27 CASSFPGNSPLHF TGTGCCAGCAGTTTTCCAGGGAATTCACCCCTCCACTTT
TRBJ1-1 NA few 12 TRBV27 CASSISNTEAFF TGTGCCAGCTCAATCTCCAACACTGAAGCTTTCTTT
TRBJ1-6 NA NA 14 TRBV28 CASSLRQQNSPLHF TGTGCCAGCAGTTTACGGCAGCAGAATTCACCCCTCCACTTT
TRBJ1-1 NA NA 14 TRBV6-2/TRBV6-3 CAGRAIWAPTEAFF TGTGCCGGCAGGGCGATTTGGGCCCCAACTGAAGCTTTCTTT
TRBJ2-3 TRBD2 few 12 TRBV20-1 CSISGRPDTQYF TGCAGTATCAGCGGGAGGCCAGATACGCAGTATTTT
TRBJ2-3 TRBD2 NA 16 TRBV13 CASSKPGLAATPVEYF TGTGCCAGCAGCAAACCGGGACTAGCGGCAACCCCTGTGGAGTATTTT
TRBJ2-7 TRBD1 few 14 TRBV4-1 CASRRSQGVYEQYF TGCGCCAGCAGGCGTTCACAGGGGGTATACGAGCAGTACTTC
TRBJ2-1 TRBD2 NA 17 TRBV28 CASSSGTSGRAFYEQFF TGTGCCAGCAGTTCCGGGACTAGCGGGAGGGCCTTCTATGAGCAGTTCTTC
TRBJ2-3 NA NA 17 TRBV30 CAWTDGTPAGRTDTQYF TGTGCCTGGACAGACGGGACTCCCGCCGGGAGAACAGATACGCAGTATTTT
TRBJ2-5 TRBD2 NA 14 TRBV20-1 CSARATSGIKTQYF TGCAGTGCTAGGGCGACTAGCGGGATCAAGACCCAGTACTTC
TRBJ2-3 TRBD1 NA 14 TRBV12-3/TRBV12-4 CASRRTGETDTQYF TGTGCCAGCAGAAGGACAGGGGAAACAGATACGCAGTATTTT
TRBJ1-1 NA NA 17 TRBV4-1 CASSQGDRFKTHTEAFF TGCGCCAGCAGCCAAGGGGACCGATTTAAAACTCACACTGAAGCTTTCTTT
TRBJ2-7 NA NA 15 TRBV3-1 CASRGLTRNSYEQYF TGTGCCAGCCGGGGACTGACTCGAAACTCCTACGAGCAGTACTTC
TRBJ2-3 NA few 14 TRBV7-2 CASSLAGDRNTQYF TGTGCCAGCAGCTTAGCGGGAGACAGGAATACGCAGTATTTT
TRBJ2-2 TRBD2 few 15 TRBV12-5 CASGTSGGSPGELFF TGTGCTAGTGGCACTAGCGGGGGGTCTCCCGGGGAGCTGTTTTTT
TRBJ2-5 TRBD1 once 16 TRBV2 CASSGNPGQGDNEQYF TGTGCCAGCAGCGGTAACCCGGGACAGGGTGACAATGAGCAGTACTTC
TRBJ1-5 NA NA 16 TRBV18 CASSPTGTGHGQPQHF TGTGCCAGCTCACCCACAGGGACCGGGCATGGTCAGCCCCAGCATTTT
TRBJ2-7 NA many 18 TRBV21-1 CASSKLPVSNRVVYEQYF TGTGCCAGCAGCAAACTTCCAGTCTCGAATCGGGTAGTTTACGAGCAGTACTTC
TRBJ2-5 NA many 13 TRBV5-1 CASSLDWRETQYF TGCGCCAGCAGCTTGGACTGGAGGGAGACCCAGTACTTC
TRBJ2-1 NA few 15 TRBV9 CASSVGDHSYNEQFF TGTGCCAGCAGCGTAGGGGACCACTCCTACAATGAGCAGTTCTTC
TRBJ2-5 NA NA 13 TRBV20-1 CSATQRIQETQYF TGCAGTGCTACTCAGCGGATCCAAGAGACCCAGTACTTC
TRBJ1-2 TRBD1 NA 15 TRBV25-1 CASSEFSRDRSGYTF TGTGCCAGCAGTGAATTCTCAAGGGACAGAAGTGGCTACACCTTC
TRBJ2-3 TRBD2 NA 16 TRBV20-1 CSASQLGVTSSDTQYF TGCAGTGCTAGTCAGTTGGGGGTGACTAGCTCAGATACGCAGTATTTT
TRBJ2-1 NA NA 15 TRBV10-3 CAISESGGPYNERFF TGTGCCATCAGTGAGTCAGGGGGACCCTACAATGAGCGGTTCTTC
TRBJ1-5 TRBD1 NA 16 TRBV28 CASSLTGAHSNQPQHF TGTGCCAGCAGTCTGACAGGGGCGCATAGCAATCAGCCCCAGCATTTT
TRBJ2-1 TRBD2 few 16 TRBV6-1 CASSERTSSSYNEQFF TGTGCCAGCAGTGAAAGGACTAGCAGCTCCTACAATGAGCAGTTCTTC